The 20 T cell receptor beta chains given below trace back to one sample, sequenced in a study of shared clonotypes between healthy human individuals. Some clones are missing from TCRdb's copy, which holds only in-frame ones; the method was immunoSEQ multiplex PCR. The data contain some 2 million clones, around 95% of them singletons. The sequenced sample was naive CD4+ T cells sorted from blood. As to subset: CD45RA+ positively selected. The receptor set was obtained from a man in his late teens or twenties in good health.

The rearrangement joins TRBV10-3 to TRBJ2-2, with D uncertain. V was cut by 2 bases and J by 7 bases, with 8 bases left in between. CDR1 is ENHRY and CDR2 is SYGVKD in the germline V gene. The CDR3 extends over 13 amino acids. The CDR3 nucleotides read TGTGCCATCAGTGAGAAGGAAGGCGGGGAGCTGTTTTTT. This codes for CAISEKEGGELFF.

The V and J genes are TRBV7-6 and TRBJ1-1; D gene uncertain. Germline CDR1 reads SGHVS; CDR2 reads FNYEAQ. The CDR3 length is 13 residues. V was clipped by 2 bases and J by 4 bases, with 8 bases between them. The CDR3 loop is CASSLSGSTEAFF. Written as DNA, the CDR3 is TGTGCCAGCAGCTTATCGGGGAGCACTGAAGCTTTCTTT.

V and J are TRBV6-5 and TRBJ2-7; 10 bases match TRBD2. This CDR3 comprises 15 residues. Trimming removed 3 bases from V and 4 bases from J; junction bases left unmatched: 6. Germline loops: CDR1 MNHEY, CDR2 SVGAGI. The CDR3 protein is CASSYTASGRYEQYF. The CDR3 DNA reads TGTGCCAGCAGTTATACGGCTAGCGGGAGATACGAGCAGTACTTC.

The chain is built from TRBV30 and TRBJ1-2; D remains ambiguous. Germline V lookup: CDR1 GTSNPN, CDR2 SVGIG (reference sequence). The length of the CDR3 is 12 residues. The V and J ends lost 4 bases and 8 bases respectively, with 14 bases between them. CDR3 nucleotides: TGTGCCTGGACCTTTAATGCTGGAGGCTACACCTTC. Translation: CAWTFNAGGYTF.

A word on this clone: Other nucleotide sequences in the sample specify the same CDR3. The chain has TRBV5-1 and TRBJ2-3, with TRBD2 matching 8 bases. Losses at the gene ends were 1 base for V and 2 bases for J; bases not matched to a gene: 3. Germline V gene data show CDR1 as SGHRS and CDR2 as YFSETQ. The CDR3 runs 15 residues. The CDR3 reads CASSLTSGYTDTQYF. CDR3 sequence (DNA): TGCGCCAGCAGCTTGACTAGCGGATACACAGATACGCAGTATTTT.

The chain employs TRBV2 and TRBJ2-3, with 8 nucleotides matching TRBD2. CDR1 and CDR2 from the germline V gene are SNHLY and FYNNEI. After removal of 4 bases from V and 2 bases from J, the junction contained 5 bases not matched to a gene. This CDR3 has 15 amino acids. The chain's CDR3 is CASSASGGNTDTQYF. CDR3 nucleotides: TGTGCCAGCAGTGCGAGCGGGGGAAACACAGATACGCAGTATTTT.

The chain is built from TRBV7-2 and TRBJ2-7, with D possibly TRBD2 on 6 matching bases. Trimming removed 2 bases from V and 3 bases from J, with 14 bases in between. Germline values: CDR1 SGHTA, CDR2 FQGNSA. This CDR3 is built from 15 residues. This CDR3 reads CASSLSSGIGYEQYF. The CDR3 DNA is TGTGCCAGCAGCTTAAGTAGCGGCATCGGCTACGAGCAGTACTTC.

The chain joins TRBV28 to TRBJ1-1; 8 bases line up with TRBD1. Germline CDR1 MDHEN, CDR2 SYDVKM. The CDR3 sequence is 14 residues long. V dropped 6 bases and J dropped 2; count of bases not matched to a gene: 5. CDR3 loop: CASRGQAQNTEAFF. In DNA, the CDR3 is TGTGCCAGCAGGGGACAGGCCCAAAACACTGAAGCTTTCTTT.

The J gene is TRBJ2-2, the V gene TRBV2; 7 positions match TRBD2. The CDR3 totals 13 residues. The V segment lost 8 bases and the J segment 7 bases; nucleotides outside the gene matches: 7. The germline gives CDR1 SNHLY, CDR2 FYNNEI. The DNA of the CDR3 is TGTGCCAGCGTGGCGGGAGAGGTCGGGGAGCTGTTTTTT. It is translated as CASVAGEVGELFF.

This chain joins TRBV11-2 and TRBJ2-7; TRBD2 matches 10 bases. In germline, CDR1 is SGHAT, CDR2 FQNNGV. Unmatched junction bases numbered 14, after V lost 3 bases and J lost 6 bases. The CDR3 is 17 amino acids. The CDR3 bases are TGTGCCAGCAGCTTCGGCGTCTCTAGCGGGGGCTACGTCGAGCAGTACTTC. It specifies CASSFGVSSGGYVEQYF.

This CDR3 is CASSPSSGQNYEQYF. The CDR3, as DNA: TGTGCCAGCAGCCCCTCCTCGGGACAAAACTACGAGCAGTACTTC. This rearrangement joins TRBV28 to TRBJ2-7, with a weak D call TRBD1 (6 bases). This CDR3 region has 15 residues. V lost 6 bases and J 3 bases, leaving 18 bases between the germline ends. In germline, CDR1 is MDHEN, CDR2 SYDVKM.

Concerning this clone: The sample has other DNA sequences that encode this CDR3 too. V gene TRBV6-1 combines with J gene TRBJ1-4; no definite D call. The V end was cut by 1 base, the J end by 0 bases, with 6 bases between. This CDR3 has 15 amino acids. Germline V gene data show CDR1 as MNHNS and CDR2 as SASEGT. CDR3 in DNA: TGTGCCAGCAGTGAAGGGGCCGCAACTAATGAAAAACTGTTTTTT. Its translation is CASSEGAATNEKLFF.

This clone was seen just once. The chain carries TRBV5-4 and TRBJ2-7, with 7 bases identical to TRBD2. CDR3 length: 13 amino acids. J was trimmed by 2 bases and V by 5 bases; bases with no gene match: 4. Germline V gene lookup returns CDR1 SGHNT and CDR2 YYREEE (reference sequence). This chain's CDR3 is CASSPSGPYEQYF. CDR3 coding DNA: TGTGCCAGCAGTCCTAGCGGTCCCTACGAGCAGTACTTC.

The CDR3 is CASTTSGSRGNEQFF. The CDR3 DNA sequence: TGCGCCAGCACGACTAGCGGGAGTAGAGGGAATGAGCAGTTCTTC. The J gene is TRBJ2-1, the V gene TRBV5-1, with TRBD2 matching over 12 bases. This CDR3 contains 15 residues. Germline CDR1 reads SGHRS; CDR2 reads YFSETQ. V shed 6 bases, J shed 7 bases, and the junction held 8 bases outside the gene matches.

The rearrangement links TRBV27 to TRBJ2-7; no clear D. Per the germline V gene, CDR1 is MNHEY and CDR2 is SMNVEV (reference sequence). CDR3 length: 14 residues. Trimming took 7 bases from V and 3 from J, leaving 16 bases between them. In DNA form, the CDR3 reads TGTGCCAGCAAGCGCCTCGACTCTTACTACGAGCAGTACTTC. Translated, it gives CASKRLDSYYEQYF.

This clone was observed a single time. The chain links TRBV2 to TRBJ2-1; no reliable D call. Between the trimmed V and J ends, which lost 7 bases and 6 bases, there was a span of 13 bases. CDR1 is SNHLY, CDR2 FYNNEI, per germline. This CDR3 has 13 residues. CDR3 DNA sequence: TGTGCCAGCAACCCCGTGAGATTCAATGAGCAGTTCTTC. Protein product: CASNPVRFNEQFF.

As concerns this clone: Other nucleotide sequences from this sample produce the same CDR3. This rearrangement joins TRBV28 to TRBJ2-2; D is unclear. V lost 4 bases and J lost 6, with 3 bases in between. Germline V gene lookup returns CDR1 MDHEN and CDR2 SYDVKM. CDR3 size: 11 residues. CDR3 coding DNA: TGTGCCAGCAGTTCACCCGGGGAGCTGTTTTTT. Translated: CASSSPGELFF.

The chain has TRBV11-2 and TRBJ2-7; 7 bases are shared with TRBD1. The V gene's germline CDR1 is SGHAT and CDR2 FQNNGV. The length of the CDR3 is 16 residues. Germline trimming cut 3 bases from V and 2 bases from J; bases unmatched to any gene: 10. The CDR3: CASSFQEAGGPYEQYF. The CDR3 bases are TGTGCCAGCAGCTTCCAGGAGGCAGGGGGACCCTACGAGCAGTACTTC.

The chain employs TRBV9 and TRBJ1-4; D might be TRBD1 (5 bases). Trimming shortened V by 0 bases and J by 10 bases, and 13 bases separated the two germline ends. CDR1 SGDLS and CDR2 YYNGEE come from the germline V gene. The CDR3 has 14 amino acids. The CDR3 DNA sequence: TGTGCCAGCAGCGTAGTACAGGAGGGCGGAAAACTGTTTTTT. Residues: CASSVVQEGGKLFF.

The chain combines TRBV7-8 with TRBJ2-7; D is undetermined. The CDR3 has 15 amino acids. Trimming shortened V by 4 bases and J by 0 bases, and 13 bases separated the two germline ends. Looked up from germline, CDR1 is SGHVS and CDR2 is FQNEAQ. CDR3 amino acids: CASSYLSGSSYEQYF. As DNA, the CDR3 is TGTGCCAGCAGCTACCTATCGGGCAGCTCCTACGAGCAGTACTTC.